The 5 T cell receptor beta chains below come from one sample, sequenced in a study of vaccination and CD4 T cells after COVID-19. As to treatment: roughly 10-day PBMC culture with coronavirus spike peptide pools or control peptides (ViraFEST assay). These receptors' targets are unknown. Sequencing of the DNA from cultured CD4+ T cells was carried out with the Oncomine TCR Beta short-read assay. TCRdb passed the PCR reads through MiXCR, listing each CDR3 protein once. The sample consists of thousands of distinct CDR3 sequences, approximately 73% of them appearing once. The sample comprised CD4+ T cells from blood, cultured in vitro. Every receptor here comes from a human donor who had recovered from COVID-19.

CDR3 sequence (DNA): TGTGCCAGCAGCTTAGCAAACCGGGATAGAGCTTTCTTT. It is translated as CASSLANRDRAFF. This sequence joins TRBV7-2 and TRBJ1-1; D is undetermined. V lost 0 bases and J 10 bases, leaving 12 bases between the germline ends. The CDR3 covers 13 residues. The germline V gene has CDR1 SGHTA and CDR2 FQGNSA.

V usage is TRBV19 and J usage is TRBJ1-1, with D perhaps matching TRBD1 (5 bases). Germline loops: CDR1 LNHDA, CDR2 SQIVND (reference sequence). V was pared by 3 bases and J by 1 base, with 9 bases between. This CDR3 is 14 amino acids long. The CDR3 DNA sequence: TGTGCCAGTAGTATGCGCGGGACGAACACTGAAGCTTTCTTT. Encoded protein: CASSMRGTNTEAFF.

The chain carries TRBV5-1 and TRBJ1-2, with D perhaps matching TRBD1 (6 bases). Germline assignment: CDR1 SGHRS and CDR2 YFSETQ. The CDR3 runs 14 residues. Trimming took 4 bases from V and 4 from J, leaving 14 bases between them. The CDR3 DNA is TGCGCCAGCAGCGTAGAGGGGGGAGCCTATGGCTACACCTTC. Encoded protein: CASSVEGGAYGYTF.

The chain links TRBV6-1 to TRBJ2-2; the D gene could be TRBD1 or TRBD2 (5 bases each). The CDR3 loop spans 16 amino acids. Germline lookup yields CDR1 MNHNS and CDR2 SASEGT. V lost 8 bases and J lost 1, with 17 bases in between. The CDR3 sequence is CASQNRGGGNTGELFF. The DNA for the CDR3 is TGTGCCAGCCAAAATAGGGGCGGAGGGAACACCGGGGAGCTGTTTTTT.

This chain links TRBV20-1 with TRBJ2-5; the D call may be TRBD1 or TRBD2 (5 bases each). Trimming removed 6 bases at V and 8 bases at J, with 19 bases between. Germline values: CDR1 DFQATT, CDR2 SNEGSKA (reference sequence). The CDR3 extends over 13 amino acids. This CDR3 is CSAIEGLVATQYF. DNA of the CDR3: TGCAGTGCCATAGAGGGGTTGGTGGCAACCCAGTACTTC.